This T cell receptor beta chain was captured by sequencing in a study of blood T cell repertoires in COVID-19. The CDR3 has 18 amino acids. Per the authors' pipeline: Quantification of nucleated cells was approximated via reference gene primer amplification. Libraries were prepared by immunoSEQ multiplex PCR; TCRdb keeps only in-frame clonotypes and omits some of them. Clonal size and the V and J genes are those of that table, whereas D and trimming came from the DNA. The repertoire holds roughly 140,000 clones, with 75% to 90% as singletons. This clone was seen more than once but under ten times. The receptor was isolated from an elderly woman with acute or convalescent COVID-19. The chain has TRBV21-1 and TRBJ2-1; the table's D call of TRBD2 was not tested on the DNA. TRBV21-1 is a pseudogene segment. Sequencing was carried out using peripheral blood. CDR3 sequence: CASSILRTSGAGYNEQFF. CDR3 nucleotide sequence: TGTGCCAGCAGCATCCTTAGGACTAGCGGGGCAGGGTACAATGAGCAGTTCTTC.